This TCR beta chain was found in a study of shared clonotypes between healthy human individuals. Whole-study context: Used for every donor were three CD4 naive, three CD4 memory, two CD8 naive and one CD8 memory plate.

The method was immunoSEQ multiplex PCR; TCRdb's version includes in-frame clones alone and lacks a portion of them. The data show 950,000 to 1,200,000 clones, roughly 80% seen once. Between the trimmed V and J ends, which lost 7 bases and 4 bases, there was a span of 13 bases. The CDR3 loop spans 12 amino acids. Per the germline V gene, CDR1 is SQVTM and CDR2 is ANQGSEA. The receptor was isolated from a man younger than 35 in good health. Some clones in this sample may be carry-over from other donors' samples. The sequencing input was memory CD4+ T cells from PBMCs. Sample subset: CD45RA-negative fraction. This sequence joins TRBV29-1 and TRBJ1-1; D perhaps matches TRBD1 (5 bases). The CDR3 nucleotides read TGCAGCGGAGGGGAGGCGAGCACTGAAGCTTTCTTT. It yields the protein CSGGEASTEAFF.